This TCR beta chain was recorded in a study of blood T cell repertoires in COVID-19. Study overall: Samples representing acute and convalescent COVID-19 were sourced from the United States, Italy and Spain. The analysed material was cDNA or gDNA that came from T cells, B-cell-depleted T cells, or PBMCs.

In the authors' workflow: For nucleated cells, counts were estimated from reference gene primer amplification. Profiling relied on immunoSEQ multiplex PCR, and the TCRdb table lists in-frame clones only, not all of them. V and J calls plus clone size are reproduced from that table; the DNA served to infer D and trimming. The sample includes about 200,000 clones, around 87% seen only once; the top ten take about 0.58%. V dropped 2 bases and J dropped 4 bases, with 8 bases sitting between them. This CDR3 is 13 amino acids long. Germline values: CDR1 MNHNY, CDR2 SVGAGI (reference sequence). This clone was recorded once.

The sample comprised peripheral blood. The chain couples TRBV6-6 to TRBJ1-2; no definite D call. The sequence derives from a man over 45 with acute or convalescent COVID-19. The CDR3 nucleotides read TGTGCCAGCAGTTACGGGCAGGCCTATGGCTACACCTTC. Residues: CASSYGQAYGYTF.